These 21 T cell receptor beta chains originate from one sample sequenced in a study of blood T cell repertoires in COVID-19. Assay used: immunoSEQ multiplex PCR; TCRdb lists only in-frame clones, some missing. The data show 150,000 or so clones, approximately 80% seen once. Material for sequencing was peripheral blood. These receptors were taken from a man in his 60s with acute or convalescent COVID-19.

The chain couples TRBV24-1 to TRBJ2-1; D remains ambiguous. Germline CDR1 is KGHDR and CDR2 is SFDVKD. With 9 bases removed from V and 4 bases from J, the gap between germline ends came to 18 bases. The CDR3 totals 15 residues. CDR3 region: CATPWRRRLYNEQFF. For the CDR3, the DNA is TGTGCCACCCCCTGGCGGCGTCGATTATACAATGAGCAGTTCTTC.

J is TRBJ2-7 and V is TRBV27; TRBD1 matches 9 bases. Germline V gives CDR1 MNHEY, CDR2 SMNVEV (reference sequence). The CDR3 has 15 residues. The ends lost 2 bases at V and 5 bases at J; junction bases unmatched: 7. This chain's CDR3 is CASSLRGQGINEQYF. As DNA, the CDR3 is TGTGCCAGCAGTTTACGAGGACAGGGGATCAACGAGCAGTACTTC.

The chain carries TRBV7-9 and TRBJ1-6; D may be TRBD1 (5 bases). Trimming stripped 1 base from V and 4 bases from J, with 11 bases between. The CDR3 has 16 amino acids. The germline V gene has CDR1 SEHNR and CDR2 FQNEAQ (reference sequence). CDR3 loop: CASSLGGSYYNSPLHF. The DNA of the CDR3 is TGTGCCAGCAGCTTAGGGGGCAGCTATTATAATTCACCCCTCCACTTT.

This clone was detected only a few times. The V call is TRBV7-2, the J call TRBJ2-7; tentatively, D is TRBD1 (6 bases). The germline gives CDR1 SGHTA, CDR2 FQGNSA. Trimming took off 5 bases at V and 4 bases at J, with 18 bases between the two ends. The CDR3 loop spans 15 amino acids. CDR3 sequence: CASSPWGQSRYEQYF. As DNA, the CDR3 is TGTGCCAGCAGCCCGTGGGGGCAAAGTCGGTACGAGCAGTACTTC.

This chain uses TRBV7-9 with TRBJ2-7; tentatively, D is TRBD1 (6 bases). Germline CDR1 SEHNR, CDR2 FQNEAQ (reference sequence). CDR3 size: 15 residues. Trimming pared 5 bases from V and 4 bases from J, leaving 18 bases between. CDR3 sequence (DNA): TGTGCCAGCAGCCAACCCAGGGGAGCGGTGTACGAGCAGTACTTC. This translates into CASSQPRGAVYEQYF. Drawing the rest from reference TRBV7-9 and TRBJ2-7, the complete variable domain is DTGVSQNPRHKITKRGQNVTFRCDPISEHNRLYWYRQTLGQGPEFLTYFQNEAQLEKSRLLSDRFSAERPKGSFSTLEIQRTEQGDSAMYLCASSQPRGAVYEQYFGPGTRLTVT.

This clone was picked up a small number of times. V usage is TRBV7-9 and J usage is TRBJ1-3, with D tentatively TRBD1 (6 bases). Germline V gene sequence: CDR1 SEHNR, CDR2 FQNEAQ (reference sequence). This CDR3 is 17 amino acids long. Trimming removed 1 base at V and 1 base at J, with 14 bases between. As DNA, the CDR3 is TGTGCCAGCAGCTTAGGGGGACAAGAATTTTCTGGAAACACCATATATTTT. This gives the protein CASSLGGQEFSGNTIYF.

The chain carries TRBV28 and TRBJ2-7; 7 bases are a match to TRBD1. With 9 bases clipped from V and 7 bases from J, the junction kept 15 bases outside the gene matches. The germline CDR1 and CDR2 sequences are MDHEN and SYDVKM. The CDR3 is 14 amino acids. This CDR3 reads CASKGAGPTREQYF. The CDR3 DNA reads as TGTGCCAGTAAGGGGGCAGGCCCGACAAGGGAGCAGTACTTC. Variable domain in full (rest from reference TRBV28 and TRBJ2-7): DVKVTQSSRYLVKRTGEKVFLECVQDMDHENMFWYRQDPGLGLRLIYFSYDVKMKEKGDIPEGYSVSREKKERFSLILESASTNQTSMYLCASKGAGPTREQYFGPGTRLTVT.

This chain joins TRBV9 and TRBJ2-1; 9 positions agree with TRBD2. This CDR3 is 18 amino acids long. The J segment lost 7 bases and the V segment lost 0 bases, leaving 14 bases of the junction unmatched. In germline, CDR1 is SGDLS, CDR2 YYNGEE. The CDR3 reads CASSVGVAGEGFRNEQFF. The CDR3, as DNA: TGTGCCAGCAGCGTAGGGGTAGCGGGAGAGGGTTTTAGGAATGAGCAGTTCTTC. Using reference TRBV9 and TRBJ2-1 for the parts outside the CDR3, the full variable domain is DSGVTQTPKHLITATGQRVTLRCSPRSGDLSVYWYQQSLDQGLQFLIQYYNGEERAKGNILERFSAQQFPDLHSELNLSSLELGDSALYFCASSVGVAGEGFRNEQFFGPGTRLTVL.

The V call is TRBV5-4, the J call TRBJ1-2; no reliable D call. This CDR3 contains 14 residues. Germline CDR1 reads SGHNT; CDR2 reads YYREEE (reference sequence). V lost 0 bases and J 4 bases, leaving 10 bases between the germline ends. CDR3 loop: CASSLGTSGYGYTF. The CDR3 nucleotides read TGTGCCAGCAGCTTGGGTACTAGCGGCTATGGCTACACCTTC.

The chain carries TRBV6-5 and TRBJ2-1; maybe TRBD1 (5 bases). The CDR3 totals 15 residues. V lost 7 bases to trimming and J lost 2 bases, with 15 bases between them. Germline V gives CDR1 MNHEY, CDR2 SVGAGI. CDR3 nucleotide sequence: TGTGCCAGCAACCCTTGGGCAGGGACCTACAATGAGCAGTTCTTC. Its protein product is CASNPWAGTYNEQFF.

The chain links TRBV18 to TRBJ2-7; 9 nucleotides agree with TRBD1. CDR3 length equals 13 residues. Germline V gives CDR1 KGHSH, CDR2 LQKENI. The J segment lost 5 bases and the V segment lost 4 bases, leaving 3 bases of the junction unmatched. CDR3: CASSQDRGHEQYF. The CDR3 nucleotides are TGTGCCAGCTCACAGGACAGGGGTCACGAGCAGTACTTC.

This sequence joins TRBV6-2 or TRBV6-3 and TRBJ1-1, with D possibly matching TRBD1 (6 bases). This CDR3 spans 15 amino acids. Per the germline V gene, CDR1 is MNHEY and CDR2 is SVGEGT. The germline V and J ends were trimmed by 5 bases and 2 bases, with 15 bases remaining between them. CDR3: CASSQFGGGNTEAFF. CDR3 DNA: TGTGCCAGCAGTCAATTCGGGGGGGGCAACACTGAAGCTTTCTTT.

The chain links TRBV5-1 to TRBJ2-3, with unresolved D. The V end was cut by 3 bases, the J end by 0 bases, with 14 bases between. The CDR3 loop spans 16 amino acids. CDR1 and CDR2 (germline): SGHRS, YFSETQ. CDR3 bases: TGCGCCAGCAGCTCGCACTTGTCCTCTAGCACAGATACGCAGTATTTT. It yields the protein CASSSHLSSSTDTQYF.

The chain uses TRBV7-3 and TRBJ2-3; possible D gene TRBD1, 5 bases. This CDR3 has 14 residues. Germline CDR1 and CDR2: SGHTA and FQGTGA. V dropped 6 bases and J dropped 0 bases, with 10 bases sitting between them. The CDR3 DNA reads TGTGCCAGCAGTCTGGGGCCGAGCACAGATACGCAGTATTTT. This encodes CASSLGPSTDTQYF.

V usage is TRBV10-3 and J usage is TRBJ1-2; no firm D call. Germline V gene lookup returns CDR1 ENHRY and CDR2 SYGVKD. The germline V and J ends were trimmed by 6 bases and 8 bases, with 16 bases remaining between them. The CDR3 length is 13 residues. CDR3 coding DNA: TGTGCCATCAGCCCAGCATCAGGCCAGGGCTACACCTTC. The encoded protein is CAISPASGQGYTF.

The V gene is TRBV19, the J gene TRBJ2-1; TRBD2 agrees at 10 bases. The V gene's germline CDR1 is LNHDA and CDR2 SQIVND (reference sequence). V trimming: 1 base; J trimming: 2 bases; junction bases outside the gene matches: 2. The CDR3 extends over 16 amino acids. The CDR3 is CASSIGSGRAYNEQFF. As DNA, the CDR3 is TGTGCCAGTAGTATAGGGAGCGGGAGGGCCTACAATGAGCAGTTCTTC.

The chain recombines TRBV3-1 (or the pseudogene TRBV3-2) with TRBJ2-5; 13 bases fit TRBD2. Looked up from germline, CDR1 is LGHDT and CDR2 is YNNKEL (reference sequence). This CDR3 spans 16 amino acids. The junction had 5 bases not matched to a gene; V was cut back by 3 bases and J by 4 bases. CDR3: CASSQTLAGGRETQYF. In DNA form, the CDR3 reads TGTGCCAGCAGCCAGACACTAGCGGGGGGGCGAGAGACCCAGTACTTC.

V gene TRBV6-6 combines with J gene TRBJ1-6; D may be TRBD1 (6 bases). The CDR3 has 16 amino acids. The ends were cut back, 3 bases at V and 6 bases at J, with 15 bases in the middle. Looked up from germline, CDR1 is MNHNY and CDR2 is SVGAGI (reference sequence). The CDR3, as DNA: TGTGCCAGCAGTTATTCACCACAGGGTGGTAATTCACCCCTCCACTTT. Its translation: CASSYSPQGGNSPLHF.

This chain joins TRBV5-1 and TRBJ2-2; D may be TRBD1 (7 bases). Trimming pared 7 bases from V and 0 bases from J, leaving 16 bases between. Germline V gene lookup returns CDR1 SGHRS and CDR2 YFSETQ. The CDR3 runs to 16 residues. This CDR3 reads CASGGTALTNTGELFF. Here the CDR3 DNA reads TGCGCCAGCGGAGGGACAGCCCTTACGAACACCGGGGAGCTGTTTTTT. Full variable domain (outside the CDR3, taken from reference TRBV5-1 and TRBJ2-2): KAGVTQTPRYLIKTRGQQVTLSCSPISGHRSVSWYQQTPGQGLQFLFEYFSETQRNKGNFPGRFSGRQFSNSRSEMNVSTLELGDSALYLCASGGTALTNTGELFFGEGSRLTVL.

The CDR3 protein is CASSLSRGAYSNQPQHF. The CDR3, as DNA: TGTGCCAGCAGCTTAAGTCGGGGGGCTTATAGCAATCAGCCCCAGCATTTT. The rearrangement uses TRBV7-3 and TRBJ1-5; a weak D match, TRBD1 (6 bases). CDR1 and CDR2 from the germline V gene are SGHTA and FQGTGA. V was trimmed by 1 base and J by 0 bases, leaving 13 bases between them. The CDR3 runs to 17 residues. Looking up the rest from reference TRBV7-3 and TRBJ1-5 gives the full variable domain: GAGVSQTPSNKVTEKGKYVELRCDPISGHTALYWYRQSLGQGPEFLIYFQGTGAADDSGLPNDRFFAVRPEGSVSTLKIQRTERGDSAVYLCASSLSRGAYSNQPQHFGDGTRLSIL.

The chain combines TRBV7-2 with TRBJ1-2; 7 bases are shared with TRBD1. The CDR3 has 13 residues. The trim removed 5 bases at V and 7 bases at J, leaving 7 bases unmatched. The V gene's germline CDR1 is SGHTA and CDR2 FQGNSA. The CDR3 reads CASSNDRAGGYTF. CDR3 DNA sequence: TGTGCCAGCAGCAACGACAGGGCGGGTGGCTACACCTTC.